This is a list of T cell receptor beta chains from one sample in a study of T-cell reconstitution after alpha-beta-depleted transplantation in children. TCRdb passed the PCR reads through MiXCR, listing each CDR3 protein once. The sample lists more than 200,000 distinct CDR3 sequences, around 8.9% occurring once. Sequenced material: PBMCs from the stem cell graft donor, taken from the stem cell graft. These receptors were obtained from a human donor who donated a stem cell graft to a child with SCID. CDR3s include the opening cysteine and the closing phenylalanine or tryptophan. D genes are given only for firm matches. Clone size is not always given. Where it is, it says once, few, many or a class for expanded clones.

TRBD1	TRBV5-5	many	TRBJ1-1	CASSFTDRDGTEAFF	TGTGCCAGCAGCTTCACCGACAGGGATGGGACTGAAGCTTTCTTT
TRBD1	TRBV19	few	TRBJ1-5	CASSDRVPVSNQPQHF	TGTGCCAGTAGTGACAGGGTTCCAGTTAGCAATCAGCCCCAGCATTTT
-	TRBV5-1	-	TRBJ2-5	CASSATSGAETQYF	TGCGCCAGCAGCGCAACATCCGGGGCCGAGACCCAGTACTTC
-	TRBV2	many	TRBJ1-2	CASSEAGLLGGYTF	TGTGCCAGCAGTGAGGCAGGGTTACTAGGTGGCTACACCTTC
-	TRBV20-1	many	TRBJ1-2	CSARGVRGYTF	TGCAGTGCTAGAGGGGTGAGGGGCTACACCTTC
TRBD2	TRBV5-1	-	TRBJ2-1	CASSSGGGRDEQFF	TGCGCCAGCAGCTCGGGGGGGGGCAGGGATGAGCAGTTCTTC
TRBD1	TRBV12-3/TRBV12-4	many	TRBJ2-1	CASSTRTGDNEQFF	TGTGCCAGCAGTACCCGGACAGGGGACAATGAGCAGTTCTTC
-	TRBV5-1	-	TRBJ1-2	CASSSGLGDNYGYTF	TGCGCCAGCAGCTCGGGTTTGGGAGACAACTATGGCTACACCTTC
TRBD2	TRBV10-3	many	TRBJ2-2	CAISVILAGSEGTGELFF	TGTGCCATCAGTGTGATACTAGCGGGGTCTGAGGGGACCGGGGAGCTGTTTTTT
TRBD1	TRBV10-3	-	TRBJ2-3	CAISDTTGSTDTQYF	TGTGCCATCAGTGATACGACAGGGAGTACAGATACGCAGTATTTT
-	TRBV27	-	TRBJ2-7	CASSFYQGYEQYF	TGTGCCAGCAGTTTTTACCAGGGGTACGAGCAGTACTTC
-	TRBV20-1	many	TRBJ1-6	CSARPSDRRNSPLHF	TGCAGTGCTCGACCCTCGGACCGGCGAAATTCACCCCTCCACTTT
TRBD1	TRBV18	many	TRBJ1-4	CASSPQGAATEKLFF	TGTGCCAGCTCACCACAGGGGGCTGCCACTGAAAAACTGTTTTTT
TRBD1	TRBV4-3	few	TRBJ1-2	CASSQDGTVPNYGYTF	TGCGCCAGCAGCCAAGACGGGACAGTCCCTAACTATGGCTACACCTTC
-	TRBV11-1	many	TRBJ2-1	CASSSPAPRASSSYNEQFF	TGTGCCAGCAGCTCCCCGGCTCCACGCGCCTCAAGCTCCTACAATGAGCAGTTCTTC
-	TRBV5-4	-	TRBJ2-5	CASSYYRETQYF	TGTGCCAGCAGCTATTACAGAGAGACCCAGTACTTC
-	TRBV7-2	-	TRBJ1-1	CASSMWGRNAEAFF	TGTGCCAGCAGCATGTGGGGTAGGAATGCTGAAGCTTTCTTT
-	TRBV20-1	many	TRBJ2-1	CSANLPALLNNEQFF	TGCAGTGCTAATCTTCCCGCCTTATTAAACAATGAGCAGTTCTTC
-	TRBV7-9	many	TRBJ2-3	CASSYRAVSTDTQYF	TGTGCCAGCAGCTATAGGGCGGTTAGCACAGATACGCAGTATTTT
TRBD2	TRBV12-3/TRBV12-4	many	TRBJ2-7	CASSPRTSAYEQYF	TGTGCCAGCAGTCCCCGGACTAGCGCCTACGAGCAGTACTTC
TRBD1	TRBV7-2	few	TRBJ2-7	CASSLPGQGQSYEQYF	TGTGCCAGCAGCTTACCGGGACAGGGCCAATCCTACGAGCAGTACTTC
TRBD2	TRBV7-2	many	TRBJ2-7	CASSLRLAGHIYEQYF	TGTGCCAGCAGCTTGCGACTAGCGGGACATATCTACGAGCAGTACTTC
TRBD1	TRBV20-1	few	TRBJ2-2	CSAIRQGASTGELFF	TGCAGTGCTATAAGACAGGGGGCTAGCACCGGGGAGCTGTTTTTT
TRBD1	TRBV5-1	many	TRBJ2-2	CASSLGQGITGELFF	TGCGCCAGCAGCTTGGGACAGGGTATCACCGGGGAGCTGTTTTTT
TRBD1	TRBV19	many	TRBJ1-6	CASSSTGVRSYNSPLHF	TGTGCCAGTAGTTCAACAGGGGTTCGTTCCTATAATTCACCCCTCCACTTT
-	TRBV25-1	many	TRBJ1-6	CASRRAGDHSPLHF	TGTGCCAGCAGGAGGGCAGGGGACCATTCACCCCTCCACTTT
-	TRBV12-3/TRBV12-4	many	TRBJ2-1	CASSLGTQPQFF	TGTGCCAGCAGTCTCGGGACCCAACCACAGTTCTTC
TRBD1	TRBV2	many	TRBJ1-4	CASSGAQGGNEKLFF	TGTGCCAGCAGTGGGGCACAGGGGGGTAATGAAAAACTGTTTTTT
TRBD1	TRBV7-6	many	TRBJ1-3	CASSLRQGGRNTIYF	TGTGCCAGCAGCTTACGCCAGGGGGGGAGAAACACCATATATTTT
TRBD1	TRBV12-3/TRBV12-4	many	TRBJ1-3	CASSRIGTVPGNTIYF	TGTGCCAGCAGTCGTATCGGGACAGTACCTGGAAACACCATATATTTT
-	TRBV28	many	TRBJ1-5	CASSSNSNQPQHF	TGTGCCAGCAGTTCGAATAGCAATCAGCCCCAGCATTTT
-	TRBV5-1	many	TRBJ1-1	CASSLDGRLSTEAFF	TGCGCCAGCAGCCTGGACGGCCGGTTAAGCACTGAAGCTTTCTTT
-	TRBV20-1	many	TRBJ1-5	CSARGLNQPQHF	TGCAGTGCTAGAGGCCTAAATCAGCCCCAGCATTTT
-	TRBV7-2	many	TRBJ2-3	CASSLRVNTDTQYF	TGTGCCAGCAGCTTACGCGTGAACACAGATACGCAGTATTTT
-	TRBV5-1	few	TRBJ1-1	CASSLAGAAAEAFF	TGCGCCAGCAGCTTGGCCGGGGCAGCGGCTGAAGCTTTCTTT
-	TRBV10-3	many	TRBJ1-5	CAISEGGNQPQHF	TGTGCCATCAGTGAGGGGGGTAATCAGCCCCAGCATTTT
-	TRBV7-6	many	TRBJ2-2	CASGPGQINTGELFF	TGTGCCAGTGGGCCCGGACAAATTAACACCGGGGAGCTGTTTTTT
-	TRBV7-2	many	TRBJ2-7	CASSLERDSYEQYF	TGTGCCAGCAGCTTAGAACGGGACTCCTACGAGCAGTACTTC
TRBD1	TRBV19	many	TRBJ1-6	CASSRPGQGSTATLHF	TGTGCCAGTAGCAGACCGGGACAGGGGTCGACTGCGACCCTCCACTTT
-	TRBV5-1	many	TRBJ2-3	CASSLGGRVRVDTQYF	TGCGCCAGCAGCTTGGGTGGCAGGGTGAGGGTAGATACGCAGTATTTT
TRBD2	TRBV20-1	many	TRBJ2-3	CSAQRLAGYADTQYF	TGCAGTGCTCAACGACTAGCGGGGTACGCAGATACGCAGTATTTT
TRBD1	TRBV7-8	many	TRBJ2-2	CASRRSTGTTGELFF	TGTGCCAGCAGACGGTCGACAGGGACCACCGGGGAGCTGTTTTTT
-	TRBV21-1	-	TRBJ1-5	CASPRGGTGLTLSNQPQHF	TGTGCCAGCCCCCGCGGGGGGACAGGACTTACTCTTAGCAATCAGCCCCAGCATTTT
TRBD1	TRBV5-1	many	TRBJ1-5	CASSLEPGGGQPQHF	TGCGCCAGCAGCTTGGAACCAGGGGGCGGCCAGCCCCAGCATTTT
TRBD1	TRBV24-1	many	TRBJ2-2	CATSDLDRVGTGELFF	TGTGCCACCAGTGACCTCGACAGGGTCGGCACCGGGGAGCTGTTTTTT
TRBD1	TRBV18	many	TRBJ1-2	CASSPGTGAYTF	TGTGCCAGCTCACCGGGGACAGGGGCTTACACCTTC
TRBD1	TRBV7-2	-	TRBJ2-5	CASSSGQGRSQETQYF	TGTGCCAGCAGCTCCGGACAGGGAAGGTCCCAAGAGACCCAGTACTTC
-	TRBV9	many	TRBJ2-1	CASSVGSGGAKYNEQFF	TGTGCCAGCAGCGTAGGGTCTGGGGGGGCCAAGTACAATGAGCAGTTCTTC
-	TRBV9	many	TRBJ2-5	CASSVGRGRETQYF	TGTGCCAGCAGCGTAGGGCGAGGGAGAGAGACCCAGTACTTC
TRBD1	TRBV20-1	-	TRBJ1-4	CSVTQGGGSGEKLFF	TGCAGTGTCACTCAGGGAGGGGGCAGCGGTGAAAAACTGTTTTTT
-	TRBV27	many	TRBJ2-2	CASTQGNTGELFF	TGTGCCAGCACCCAGGGGAACACCGGGGAGCTGTTTTTT
-	TRBV5-1	many	TRBJ2-7	CASRRNRDSYEQYF	TGCGCCAGCCGAAGGAACAGGGACTCCTACGAGCAGTACTTC
-	TRBV5-5	many	TRBJ2-1	CASSLDRSYNEQFF	TGTGCCAGCAGCTTGGACCGGTCCTACAATGAGCAGTTCTTC
TRBD1	TRBV6-1	many	TRBJ1-1	CAGIRQGLNTEAFF	TGTGCCGGGATTCGACAGGGGTTGAACACTGAAGCTTTCTTT